Below, 5 T cell receptor beta chains from the same sample are listed, as sequenced in a study of cytomegalovirus exposure and HLA in healthy donors. PCR used 60 Vbeta primers and 13 Jbeta primers. Sequencing used immunoSEQ multiplex PCR; TCRdb keeps in-frame clones, though not all of them. The top ten hold just over 3% of the sample, which has some 90,000 clones, 76% seen once. Sequencing input: PBMCs. These receptors all come from a man aged 35-49 years in good health and CMV-seronegative.

The chain has TRBV30 and TRBJ1-5; D call uncertain. The CDR3 is 13 amino acids. V lost 1 base and J 4 bases, leaving 8 bases between the germline ends. The germline gives CDR1 GTSNPN, CDR2 SVGIG (reference sequence). The chain's CDR3 is CAWSERGNQPQHF. DNA for the CDR3: TGTGCCTGGAGTGAGAGAGGGAATCAGCCCCAGCATTTT.

J is TRBJ1-5 and V is TRBV5-5; D uncertain. Trimming took off 4 bases at V and 6 bases at J, with 14 bases between the two ends. CDR1 and CDR2 (germline): SGHKS, YYEKEE (reference sequence). The CDR3 has 14 amino acids. The CDR3 DNA is TGTGCCAGCAGCCTGTTAGAGGGCAGTCAGCCCCAGCATTTT. It specifies CASSLLEGSQPQHF.

The chain combines TRBV4-1 with TRBJ2-7, with 8 positions matching TRBD1. CDR3 size: 14 residues. After removal of 5 bases from V and 7 bases from J, the junction contained 10 bases not matched to a gene. The germline gives CDR1 MGHRA, CDR2 YSYEKL. CDR3 sequence: CASSYRQGPGEQYF. The CDR3 DNA follows: TGCGCCAGCAGCTACAGACAGGGGCCGGGGGAGCAGTACTTC.

This chain joins TRBV7-3 and TRBJ2-1; tentative D call: TRBD1 (5 bases). There are 15 residues in the CDR3. Germline CDR1 reads SGHTA; CDR2 reads FQGTGA. V was clipped by 4 bases and J by 6 bases, with 16 bases between them. CDR3 bases: TGTGCCAGCAGCTCAATAGCAGGGAAACGCAATGAGCAGTTCTTC. Translation: CASSSIAGKRNEQFF.

The V and J genes are TRBV2 and TRBJ1-2, with unresolved D. Germline V CDR1 and CDR2: SNHLY, FYNNEI. V dropped 6 bases and J dropped 8 bases, with 10 bases sitting between them. CDR3 length: 11 residues. In DNA form, the CDR3 reads TGTGCCAGCAGGAGGGATAGGGGCTACACCTTC. Protein sequence: CASRRDRGYTF.